This passage covers 15 T cell receptor beta chains from one sample sequenced in a study of spatial heterogeneity in lung cancer. General study results and limits: Counts that tracked tumor mutation counts were those of expanded intratumoral alpha and beta TCRs.

MiXCR was run by TCRdb on the 5' RACE reads, yielding one entry per CDR3 protein. The sample holds roughly 17,000 distinct CDR3 sequences, approximately 6.2% seen once. These receptors have no known antigen. Time point in this sample: sample taken at primary tumor resection. Material: lung tumor tissue, obtained at surgery. The receptor source for this set is a male donor with early-stage non-small cell lung cancer.

A remark on this clonotype: This beta chain is a stray read from a library made for alpha chains; its abundance is not meaningful. The chain joins TRBV29-1 to TRBJ1-5; D is unclear. Trimming shortened V by 4 bases and J by 3 bases, and 10 bases separated the two germline ends. This CDR3 spans 13 amino acids. Looked up from germline, CDR1 is SQVTM and CDR2 is ANQGSEA. The DNA of the CDR3 is TGCAGCGTTGGTGAGTTTACCAATCAGCCCCAGCATTTT. Translation gives CSVGEFTNQPQHF.

This clonotype was picked up a small number of times. Little can be read into the size of this beta chain, an off-target read in a library designed for alpha chains. This chain links TRBV10-2 with TRBJ2-1, with 9 bases matching TRBD2. Trimming cost V 4 bases and J 5 bases; bases outside gene matches: 6. The CDR3 is 15 residues long. Germline loops: CDR1 WSHSY, CDR2 SAAADI. This CDR3 reads CASSGAGGNHNEQFF. DNA of the CDR3: TGCGCCAGCAGTGGCGCGGGAGGGAATCACAATGAGCAGTTCTTC.

This clonotype was found many times. This beta chain slipped into a library made for alpha chains as a stray read, so its size is not meaningful. The gene calls are TRBV30 and TRBJ2-1, with 8 bases matching TRBD1. CDR3 size: 14 residues. Per the germline V gene, CDR1 is GTSNPN and CDR2 is SVGIG (reference sequence). V lost 3 bases and J lost 3; bases outside the gene matches: 4. CDR3 in DNA: TGTGCCTGGAGCCAGGGGGCAATCTACAATGAGCAGTTCTTC. Residues: CAWSQGAIYNEQFF.

This clonotype came up many times. The library was built for alpha chains, so this beta chain is an off-target read and its size means little. The V gene is TRBV28, the J gene TRBJ2-7; the D gene is possibly TRBD2 (6 bases). This CDR3 has 16 residues. Germline CDR1 reads MDHEN; CDR2 reads SYDVKM. V was cut by 6 bases and J by 0 bases, with 18 bases left in between. The CDR3 here is CASSYPPGLGSYEQYF. CDR3 DNA: TGTGCCAGCAGCTACCCCCCGGGACTGGGCTCCTACGAGCAGTACTTC.

In this sample, this clonotype is medium-sized. This beta chain is off target for a library built for alpha chains, so its abundance means little. The V call is TRBV29-1, the J call TRBJ1-1, with TRBD1 matching over 9 bases. Per germline, CDR1 SQVTM and CDR2 ANQGSEA. The CDR3 has 13 residues. V was pared by 6 bases and J by 5 bases, with 7 bases of the junction left unmatched. This CDR3 reads CSVKGQGGTEAFF. The DNA for the CDR3 is TGCAGCGTAAAGGGACAGGGAGGAACTGAAGCTTTCTTT.

This clonotype was found many times. Within a library made for alpha chains, this beta chain is off target, and its count is uninformative. The chain is built from TRBV20-1 and TRBJ1-1; 8 nucleotides agree with TRBD1. From germline, CDR1 is DFQATT and CDR2 SNEGSKA (reference sequence). This CDR3 has 13 residues. Trimming at V came to 4 bases and at J to 8 bases, leaving 9 bases not matched to a gene. CDR3 DNA: TGCAGTGCTACCACGACAGGGGCTATCGAAGCTTTCTTT. Translation: CSATTTGAIEAFF.

This clonotype was seen a few times. The library was designed around alpha chains, so this beta chain is a stray read whose abundance carries little weight. V gene TRBV5-6 combines with J gene TRBJ2-7; 8 positions match TRBD1. V shed 3 bases and J 1 base; nucleotides not matched to a gene: 3. Germline lookup yields CDR1 SGHDT and CDR2 YYEEEE. The length of the CDR3 is 14 residues. CDR3 DNA sequence: TGTGCCAGCAGCTGGACAGGGTCTTCCTACGAGCAGTACTTC. Translation gives CASSWTGSSYEQYF.

This clonotype was picked up many times. The size of this beta chain means little, since it is a stray read in a library made for alpha chains. The gene calls are TRBV11-2 and TRBJ2-2; D unresolved. Germline CDR1 reads SGHAT; CDR2 reads FQNNGV. The CDR3 spans 13 residues. V lost 6 bases to trimming and J lost 5 bases, with 10 bases between them. The CDR3 coding sequence is TGTGCCAGCAGTCCTACGAGGACCGGGGAGCTGTTTTTT. As protein: CASSPTRTGELFF.

This clonotype was detected many times. Because this beta chain is a stray read in a library intended to capture alpha chains, its abundance should not be given much weight. The chain combines TRBV11-1 with TRBJ2-1, with D possibly matching TRBD2 (5 bases). Germline CDR1 and CDR2: SGHAT and FQDESV (reference sequence). Trimming pared 5 bases from V and 1 base from J, leaving 15 bases between. The CDR3 runs to 16 residues. The CDR3 coding sequence is TGTGCCAGCAGCCGGGGATACCCAGGTTCCTACAATGAGCAGTTCTTC. This gives the protein CASSRGYPGSYNEQFF. The variable domain in full, with the rest retrieved from reference TRBV11-1 and TRBJ2-1, is EAEVAQSPRYKITEKSQAVAFWCDPISGHATLYWYRQILGQGPELLVQFQDESVVDDSQLPKDRFSAERLKGVDSTLKIQPAELGDSAMYLCASSRGYPGSYNEQFFGPGTRLTVL.

This clonotype has ten or more counts. A library made for alpha chains picked up this beta chain off target, so its size means little. This chain uses TRBV6-1 with TRBJ2-7; D gene uncertain. The CDR3 has 12 residues. Trimming stripped 3 bases from V and 1 base from J, with 4 bases between. Germline CDR1 reads MNHNS; CDR2 reads SASEGT. The CDR3 loop is CASSERSYEQYF. The CDR3 DNA follows: TGTGCCAGCAGTGAGCGATCCTACGAGCAGTACTTC.

To note about this clonotype: A library made for alpha chains picked up this beta chain off target, so its size means little. V gene TRBV6-1 combines with J gene TRBJ1-1; TRBD1 is a possible D gene (6 bases). The CDR3 contains 13 residues. V lost 4 bases, J lost 5 bases, and 11 bases lay in between. CDR1 and CDR2 from the germline V gene are MNHNS and SASEGT. CDR3 sequence: CASSVRGETEAFF. CDR3 nucleotide sequence: TGTGCCAGCAGTGTCAGGGGCGAGACTGAAGCTTTCTTT.

This clonotype has a count of ten or more. This beta chain is a stray sequence in a library constructed for alpha chains; its clone size is not meaningful. This chain connects TRBV4-1 to TRBJ2-2; 9 bases are a match to TRBD2. The CDR3 is 19 residues long. Germline CDR1 is MGHRA and CDR2 is YSYEKL. V lost 0 bases, J lost 7 bases, and 15 bases stayed unmatched. This CDR3 is CASSQDKGSGSSKDGELFF. CDR3 in DNA: TGCGCCAGCAGCCAAGATAAAGGTAGCGGGAGCTCCAAGGACGGGGAGCTGTTTTTT.

In this sample, this clonotype turned up many times. This beta chain turned up in a library designed for alpha chains; as an off-target read, its abundance says little. V usage is TRBV27 and J usage is TRBJ2-7; TRBD2 matches 7 bases. Germline V CDR1 and CDR2: MNHEY, SMNVEV (reference sequence). V lost 5 bases and J lost 5; bases outside the gene matches: 6. The CDR3 length is 13 residues. The CDR3: CASSAGESDEQYF. For the CDR3, the DNA is TGTGCCAGCAGTGCGGGAGAGTCGGACGAGCAGTACTTC.

This clonotype occurred many times. Found in a library prepared for alpha chains, this beta chain is an off-target read, and its abundance has little meaning. J is TRBJ1-1 and V is TRBV20-1; the D gene is possibly TRBD1 (6 bases). Germline loops: CDR1 DFQATT, CDR2 SNEGSKA (reference sequence). The V and J ends lost 6 bases and 0 bases respectively, with 11 bases between them. This CDR3 is built from 13 residues. The CDR3 nucleotides read TGCAGTGCCACGGGACACTTGAACACTGAAGCTTTCTTT. Its protein product is CSATGHLNTEAFF.

In its sample, this clonotype ranks as medium-sized. The library was built for alpha chains, so this beta chain is an off-target read and its size means little. V is TRBV7-8 and J is TRBJ1-3; unclear D gene. This CDR3 has 16 residues. Germline values: CDR1 SGHVS, CDR2 FQNEAQ. The V gene lost 4 bases and the J gene lost 6 bases, with 19 bases spanning the gap. CDR3 in DNA: TGTGCCAGCAGCTCCTTCGGACTCGGGCCCGTAAACACCATATATTTT. It encodes CASSSFGLGPVNTIYF.